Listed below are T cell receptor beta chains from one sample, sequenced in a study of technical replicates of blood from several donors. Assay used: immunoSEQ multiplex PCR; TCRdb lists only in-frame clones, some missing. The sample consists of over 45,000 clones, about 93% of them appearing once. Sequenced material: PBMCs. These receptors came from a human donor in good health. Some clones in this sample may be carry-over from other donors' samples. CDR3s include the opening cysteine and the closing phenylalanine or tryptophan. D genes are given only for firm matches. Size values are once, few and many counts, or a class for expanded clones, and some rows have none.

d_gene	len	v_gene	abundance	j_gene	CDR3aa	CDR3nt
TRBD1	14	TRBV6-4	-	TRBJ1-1	CASSAGQGGTEAFF	TGTGCCAGCAGTGCAGGACAGGGTGGCACTGAAGCTTTCTTT
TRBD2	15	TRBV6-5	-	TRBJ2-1	CASSYLTSGNNEQFF	TGTGCCAGCAGTTACCTGACTAGCGGGAACAATGAGCAGTTCTTC
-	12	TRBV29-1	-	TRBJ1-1	CSVTIGGAEAFF	TGCAGTGTGACCATCGGGGGAGCTGAAGCTTTCTTT
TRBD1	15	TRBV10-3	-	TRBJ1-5	CAISTRQGGNQPQHF	TGTGCCATCAGCACTCGACAGGGAGGTAATCAGCCCCAGCATTTT
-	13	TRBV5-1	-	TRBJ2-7	CASSQQNSYEQYF	TGCGCCAGCAGCCAACAAAATTCCTACGAGCAGTACTTC
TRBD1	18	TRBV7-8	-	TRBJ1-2	CASSLVSGGTGFNYGYTF	TGTGCCAGCAGCTTAGTATCTGGAGGGACAGGGTTTAATTATGGCTACACCTTC
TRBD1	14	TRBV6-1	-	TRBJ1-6	CASRDRDRATPLHF	TGTGCCAGCAGGGACCGGGACAGGGCGACACCCCTCCACTTT
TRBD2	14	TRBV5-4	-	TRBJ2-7	CASSSGLAAYEQYF	TGTGCCAGCAGCTCTGGACTAGCGGCCTACGAGCAGTACTTC
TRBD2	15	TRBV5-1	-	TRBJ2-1	CASSFSGGTHNEQFF	TGCGCCAGCAGCTTCAGCGGGGGGACCCACAATGAGCAGTTCTTC
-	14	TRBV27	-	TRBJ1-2	CASSYTGSSFGYTF	TGTGCCAGCAGTTATACAGGGTCGTCGTTCGGCTACACCTTC
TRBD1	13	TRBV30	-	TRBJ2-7	CAWSVGTVYEQYF	TGTGCCTGGAGTGTAGGGACAGTCTACGAGCAGTACTTC
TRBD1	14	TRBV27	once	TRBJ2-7	CASRRDRDIGEQYF	TGTGCCAGCAGAAGGGACAGGGATATAGGCGAGCAGTACTTC
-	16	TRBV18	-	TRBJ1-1	CASSPGGVGINTEAFF	TGTGCCAGCTCACCAGGAGGGGTGGGGATAAACACTGAAGCTTTCTTT
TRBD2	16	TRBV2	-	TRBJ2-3	CASSDLSSGGTDTQYF	TGTGCCAGCAGTGATCTGAGTAGCGGGGGAACAGATACGCAGTATTTT
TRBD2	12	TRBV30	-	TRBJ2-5	CAGSGGSATQYF	TGTGCCGGAAGCGGGGGATCCGCGACCCAGTACTTC
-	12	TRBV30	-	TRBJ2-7	CAWSAQGYEQYF	TGTGCCTGGAGTGCCCAGGGATACGAGCAGTACTTC
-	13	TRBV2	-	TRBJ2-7	CASSGGGLSEQYF	TGTGCCAGCAGTGGAGGTGGCCTAAGCGAGCAGTACTTC
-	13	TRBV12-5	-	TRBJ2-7	CASLGGGGDEQYF	TGTGCTAGTTTGGGCGGGGGCGGCGACGAGCAGTACTTC
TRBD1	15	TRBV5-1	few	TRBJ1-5	CASSRTGNSNQPQHF	TGCGCCAGCAGCCGGACAGGGAATAGCAATCAGCCCCAGCATTTT
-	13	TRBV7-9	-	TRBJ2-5	CASSSSGEETQYF	TGTGCCAGCAGCTCCTCAGGGGAAGAGACCCAGTACTTC